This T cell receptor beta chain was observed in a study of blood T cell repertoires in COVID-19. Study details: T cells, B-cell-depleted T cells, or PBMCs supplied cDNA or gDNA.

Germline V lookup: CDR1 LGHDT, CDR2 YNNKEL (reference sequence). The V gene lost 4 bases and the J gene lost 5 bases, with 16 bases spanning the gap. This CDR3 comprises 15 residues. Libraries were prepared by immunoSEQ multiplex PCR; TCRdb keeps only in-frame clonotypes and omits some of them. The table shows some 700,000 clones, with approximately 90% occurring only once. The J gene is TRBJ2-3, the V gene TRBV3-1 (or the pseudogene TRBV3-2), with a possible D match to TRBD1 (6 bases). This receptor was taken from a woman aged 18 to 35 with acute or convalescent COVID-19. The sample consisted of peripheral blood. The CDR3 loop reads CASSPSTGKLDTQYF. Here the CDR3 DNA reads TGTGCCAGCAGCCCTTCGACAGGAAAGTTAGATACGCAGTATTTT.